The 21 T cell receptor beta chains below were found in one sample sequenced in a study of blood T cell repertoires in COVID-19. The table came from immunoSEQ multiplex PCR; TCRdb's copy has only in-frame clones and leaves some out. Found here are some 350,000 clones, about nine tenths of them singletons; the top ten hold about 7%. Sequences were obtained from peripheral blood. These receptors originate from a woman in her 70s with COVID-19, enrolled during active disease.

The chain combines TRBV6-1 with TRBJ1-3; 10 bases agree with TRBD1. CDR3 size: 17 residues. Trimming at V came to 0 bases and at J to 4 bases, leaving 6 bases not matched to a gene. The germline V gene encodes CDR1 MNHNS and CDR2 SASEGT. The CDR3 is CASSEAAGTGAGNTIYF. As DNA, the CDR3 is TGTGCCAGCAGTGAAGCTGCTGGGACAGGGGCCGGAAACACCATATATTTT.

Remarks on this clone: The same CDR3 also results from other DNA sequences found in this sample. The chain joins TRBV29-1 to TRBJ1-2; 9 bases align to TRBD1. With 6 bases clipped from V and 2 bases from J, the junction kept 1 base outside the gene matches. The CDR3 has 12 residues. Germline V gene data show CDR1 as SQVTM and CDR2 as ANQGSEA. DNA for the CDR3: TGCAGCGTCGGACAGGGGAACTATGGCTACACCTTC. Residues: CSVGQGNYGYTF.

The rearrangement uses TRBV28 and TRBJ2-2; 7 bases are a match to TRBD1. The J segment lost 5 bases and the V segment lost 2 bases, leaving 8 bases of the junction unmatched. Germline CDR1 is MDHEN and CDR2 is SYDVKM. The CDR3 is made up of 16 amino acids. CDR3 nucleotide sequence: TGTGCCAGCAGTTTAGGGGGACAGCTGTGGACCGGGGAGCTGTTTTTT. It encodes CASSLGGQLWTGELFF.

CDR3 residues: CASRPGGFNEKLFF. The CDR3 DNA sequence: TGTGCCAGCAGACCTGGGGGGTTCAATGAAAAACTGTTTTTT. The genes are TRBV27 and TRBJ1-4, with D possibly matching TRBD1 (5 bases). Germline lookup yields CDR1 MNHEY and CDR2 SMNVEV (reference sequence). Trimming removed 6 bases at V and 5 bases at J, with 13 bases between. CDR3 length: 14 residues.

This chain uses TRBV5-1 with TRBJ1-1; 7 bases match TRBD1. J lost 6 bases, V lost 4 bases, and 3 bases had no gene match. CDR3 length: 12 residues. Germline-derived CDR1 and CDR2 are SGHRS and YFSETQ. The CDR3 nucleotides are TGCGCCAGCAGCGATGGGACAGCTGAAGCTTTCTTT. Amino acids: CASSDGTAEAFF.

The chain couples TRBV10-2 to TRBJ2-5, with 9 bases aligning to TRBD1. Unmatched junction bases numbered 6, after V lost 3 bases and J lost 1 base. Germline V lookup: CDR1 WSHSY, CDR2 SAAADI. This CDR3 is built from 16 residues. The chain's CDR3 is CASSDSTGGTQETQYF. CDR3 DNA sequence: TGCGCCAGCAGTGATTCAACAGGGGGCACCCAAGAGACCCAGTACTTC.

The J gene is TRBJ1-5, the V gene TRBV7-2; TRBD1 matches 9 bases. V lost 1 base, J lost 2 bases, and 6 bases stayed unmatched. CDR1 and CDR2 (germline): SGHTA, FQGNSA. The CDR3 sequence is 17 residues long. The CDR3 spells CASSLGDRVYGNQPQHF. The CDR3 coding sequence is TGTGCCAGCAGCTTAGGGGACAGGGTCTATGGCAATCAGCCCCAGCATTTT.

The rearrangement uses TRBV18 and TRBJ1-1; 7 nucleotides line up with TRBD1. The CDR3 is 15 residues long. V was clipped by 0 bases and J by 3 bases; unmatched bases: 4. Germline assignment: CDR1 KGHSH and CDR2 LQKENI. CDR3 sequence (DNA): TGTGCCAGCTCACCACCGCACAGGGGAGACACTGAAGCTTTCTTT. Translation gives CASSPPHRGDTEAFF.

The chain recombines TRBV6-5 with TRBJ1-3; weak D call: TRBD1 (6 bases). CDR1 and CDR2 (germline): MNHEY, SVGAGI. There are 12 residues in the CDR3. Deletions cut 7 bases from V and 4 bases from J, with 8 bases between. DNA of the CDR3: TGTGCCAGCACCGGACAGGGAAACACCATATATTTT. Its protein product is CASTGQGNTIYF.

J is TRBJ1-5 and V is TRBV30; 7 nucleotides match TRBD1. CDR1 GTSNPN and CDR2 SVGIG come from the germline V gene (reference sequence). Trimming at V came to 2 bases and at J to 5 bases, leaving 3 bases not matched to a gene. The CDR3 loop spans 13 amino acids. The CDR3 here is CAWSQGGDQPQHF. As DNA, the CDR3 is TGTGCCTGGAGTCAGGGGGGAGATCAGCCCCAGCATTTT.

This chain uses TRBV9 with TRBJ2-5, with 7 bases identical to TRBD2. The CDR3 extends over 14 amino acids. The ends lost 3 bases at V and 1 base at J; junction bases unmatched: 3. The germline V gene encodes CDR1 SGDLS and CDR2 YYNGEE. The chain's CDR3 is CASSGGGLQETQYF. The CDR3 nucleotides are TGTGCCAGCAGCGGCGGGGGACTCCAAGAGACCCAGTACTTC.

The rearrangement joins TRBV28 to TRBJ1-4; 9 bases agree with TRBD1. V shed 5 bases and J 8 bases; nucleotides not matched to a gene: 9. This CDR3 comprises 15 residues. Germline assignment: CDR1 MDHEN and CDR2 SYDVKM. CDR3 loop: CASSIPGQGREKLFF. The CDR3 DNA is TGTGCCAGCAGTATACCGGGACAGGGACGGGAAAAACTGTTTTTT.

CDR3 sequence: CASSRDRGYGYTF. The CDR3 DNA reads TGCGCCAGCAGCCGGGACAGGGGATATGGCTACACCTTC. This sequence joins TRBV4-1 and TRBJ1-2; 10 bases are a match to TRBD1. Germline-derived CDR1 and CDR2 are MGHRA and YSYEKL. The CDR3 is 13 residues long. J lost 5 bases, V lost 4 bases, and 1 base had no gene match.

V gene TRBV19 combines with J gene TRBJ2-7, with 10 bases that match TRBD1. CDR1 and CDR2 from the germline V gene are LNHDA and SQIVND (reference sequence). The CDR3 runs to 14 residues. With V trimmed by 5 bases and J by 6 bases, 7 bases remained unmatched. The CDR3 protein is CASSLRDRGREQYF. The CDR3 DNA sequence: TGTGCCAGTAGTCTCCGGGACAGGGGACGCGAGCAGTACTTC.

The chain links TRBV29-1 to TRBJ1-1; 8 positions match TRBD1. The CDR3 has 10 amino acids. Losses at the gene ends were 3 bases for V and 11 bases for J; bases not matched to a gene: 2. Germline V CDR1 and CDR2: SQVTM, ANQGSEA. CDR3 coding DNA: TGCAGCGTTGAGGACAGGGTTGCTTTCTTT. Its protein is CSVEDRVAFF.

V usage is TRBV6-5 and J usage is TRBJ2-2, with 7 bases lining up with TRBD2. V trimming: 7 bases; J trimming: 3 bases; junction bases outside the gene matches: 8. The CDR3 is made up of 15 amino acids. CDR1 and CDR2 from the germline V gene are MNHEY and SVGAGI. CDR3 bases: TGTGCCAGCACCTGGGAGGGTTGGGACACCGGGGAGCTGTTTTTT. Translating it yields CASTWEGWDTGELFF.

The genes are TRBV5-1 and TRBJ2-3; the D gene is possibly TRBD2 (5 bases). The V gene lost 0 bases and the J gene lost 6 bases, with 11 bases spanning the gap. CDR1 and CDR2 from the germline V gene are SGHRS and YFSETQ. The CDR3 loop spans 14 amino acids. CDR3 in DNA: TGCGCCAGCAGCTTGGATATTGGGGAGGATACGCAGTATTTT. Translation gives CASSLDIGEDTQYF.

This chain joins TRBV24-1 and TRBJ2-3; TRBD1 might be the D (7 bases). Trimming pared 0 bases from V and 5 bases from J, leaving 23 bases between. The length of the CDR3 is 19 residues. The germline gives CDR1 KGHDR, CDR2 SFDVKD. The DNA of the CDR3 is TGTGCCACCAGTGATTTGGGGTATGACAGGGTGGAGGGACAAGATACGCAGTATTTT. Protein: CATSDLGYDRVEGQDTQYF.

The V call is TRBV2, the J call TRBJ2-3; no clear D gene. The V gene lost 4 bases and the J gene lost 4 bases, with 15 bases spanning the gap. The CDR3 extends over 15 amino acids. CDR1 is SNHLY, CDR2 FYNNEI, per germline. The CDR3 nucleotides are TGTGCCAGCAGTGGAGCAGAGATTTTCGCAGATACGCAGTATTTT. As protein: CASSGAEIFADTQYF.

The chain is built from TRBV13 and TRBJ1-2; 9 bases are shared with TRBD1. The CDR3 loop spans 15 amino acids. CDR1 is PRHDT and CDR2 is FYEKMQ in the germline V gene (reference sequence). After removal of 0 bases from V and 8 bases from J, the junction contained 7 bases not matched to a gene. CDR3 nucleotides: TGTGCCAGCAGCTTAGGCCGGGACAGGGTAGAGGGCTACACCTTC. Amino acids: CASSLGRDRVEGYTF.

The chain uses TRBV20-1 and TRBJ2-1; no definite D call. This CDR3 region has 9 residues. Looked up from germline, CDR1 is DFQATT and CDR2 is SNEGSKA (reference sequence). The CDR3 here is CTPYNEQFF. In DNA form, the CDR3 reads TGCACCCCGTACAATGAGCAGTTCTTC.